This T cell receptor (beta chain) came from a study of shared clonotypes between healthy human individuals. Trimming took off 10 bases at V and 1 base at J, with 16 bases between the two ends. Germline CDR1 MNHEY, CDR2 SMNVEV (reference sequence). This CDR3 is built from 15 residues. The input for sorted-subset replicate PCRs was around 210 ng DNA, tens of thousands of T cell genomes. Assay: immunoSEQ multiplex PCR; the TCRdb copy retains only in-frame clones and omits some. The profile shows 1,500,000 or so clones, approximately 98.5% of them singletons. V usage is TRBV27 and J usage is TRBJ2-2; no definite D call. The sample taken for sequencing was naive CD4+ T cells sorted from blood. Subset here: CD45RA+ positively selected. This clonotype was obtained from a young man in good health. In DNA form, the CDR3 reads TGTGCCAACTCCGGACCGAGTGAGAACACCGGGGAGCTGTTTTTT. Amino acid sequence: CANSGPSENTGELFF.